This T cell receptor beta chain was identified during a study of cytomegalovirus exposure and HLA in healthy donors. Notes on the study in general: Prior analysis indicated that the majority of TCR beta V segments exhibited productivity approximately 90% or approximately 30% of the time. What a later analysis showed was that several of the most significant clusters appeared linked to common viral pathogens.

This clone has just a few counts. The target antigen is unknown. Everyone who donated was a healthy bone marrow donor. The study ran its PCR with 60 Vbeta and 13 Jbeta primers. Per the original methods: About 11 million of some 80 million unique TCR beta chains were shared, per a later count. Some clones are missing from TCRdb's copy, which holds only in-frame ones; the method was immunoSEQ multiplex PCR. V and J calls and clone size are as listed in that table; D and trimming were resolved from the DNA. Counted here are approximately 110,000 clones, about 77% occurring once; the ten biggest clones make up 5.4%. This clonotype originated in a woman in her 30s in good health and CMV-seropositive. Sequencing was done on a sample of PBMCs.

The chain's CDR3 is CASSARPAFNYEQYF. The CDR3 DNA is TGTGCCAGCAGCGCGCGCCCCGCCTTTAACTACGAGCAGTACTTC. The J gene is TRBJ2-7, the V gene TRBV9; unclear D gene. The CDR3 is made up of 15 amino acids. Trimming cost V 3 bases and J 3 bases, with 16 bases left between them. Germline CDR1 reads SGDLS; CDR2 reads YYNGEE.